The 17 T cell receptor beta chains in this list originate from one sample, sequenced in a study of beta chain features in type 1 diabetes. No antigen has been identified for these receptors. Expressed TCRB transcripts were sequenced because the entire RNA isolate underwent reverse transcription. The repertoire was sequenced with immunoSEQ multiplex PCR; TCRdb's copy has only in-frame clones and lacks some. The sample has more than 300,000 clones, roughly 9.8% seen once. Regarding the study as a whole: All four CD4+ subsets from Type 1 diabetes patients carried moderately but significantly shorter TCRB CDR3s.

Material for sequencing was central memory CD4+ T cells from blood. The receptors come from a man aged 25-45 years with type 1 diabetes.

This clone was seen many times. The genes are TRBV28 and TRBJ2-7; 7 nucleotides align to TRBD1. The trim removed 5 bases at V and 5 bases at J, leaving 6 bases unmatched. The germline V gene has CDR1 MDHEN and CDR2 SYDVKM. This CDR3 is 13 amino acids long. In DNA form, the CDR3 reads TGTGCCAGCAGTCGACTGGGACAGAACGAGCAGTACTTC. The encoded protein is CASSRLGQNEQYF.

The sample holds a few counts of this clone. The CDR3 spells CASSQDKTPWPGEKLFF. CDR3 coding DNA: TGCGCCAGCAGCCAAGATAAGACGCCCTGGCCAGGCGAAAAACTGTTTTTT. The genes are TRBV4-1 and TRBJ1-4; no clear D gene. CDR3 length equals 17 residues. Trimming cost V 0 bases and J 8 bases, with 19 bases left between them. CDR1 is MGHRA and CDR2 is YSYEKL in the germline V gene.

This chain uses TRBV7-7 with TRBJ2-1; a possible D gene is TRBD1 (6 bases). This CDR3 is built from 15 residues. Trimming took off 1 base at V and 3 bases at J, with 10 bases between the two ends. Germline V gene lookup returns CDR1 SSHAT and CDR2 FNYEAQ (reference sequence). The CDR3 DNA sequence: TGTGCCAGCAGCTTAGATGCAGGGGACTACAATGAGCAGTTCTTC. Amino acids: CASSLDAGDYNEQFF.

The CDR3 DNA sequence: TGTGCCAGCAGTGCACCTGGGTGGGGGGGAGCTTTCTTT. Its translation: CASSAPGWGGAFF. V usage is TRBV6-5 and J usage is TRBJ1-1; maybe TRBD1 (5 bases). Germline V gene data show CDR1 as MNHEY and CDR2 as SVGAGI. Trimming shortened V by 5 bases and J by 10 bases, and 17 bases separated the two germline ends. The CDR3 is made up of 13 amino acids.

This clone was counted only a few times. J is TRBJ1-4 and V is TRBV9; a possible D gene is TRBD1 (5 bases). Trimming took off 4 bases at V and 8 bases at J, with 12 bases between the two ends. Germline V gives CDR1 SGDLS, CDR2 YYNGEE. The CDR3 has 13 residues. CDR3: CASSSGTGEKLFF. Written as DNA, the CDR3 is TGTGCCAGCAGCTCCGGGACTGGCGAAAAACTGTTTTTT.

Here the CDR3 DNA reads TGTGCCTGGAGTCGGGACAGAGGAAACACCATATATTTT. It yields the protein CAWSRDRGNTIYF. This chain uses TRBV30 with TRBJ1-3; 7 positions match TRBD1. With V trimmed by 2 bases and J by 4 bases, 2 bases remained unmatched. This CDR3 contains 13 residues. Germline V gives CDR1 GTSNPN, CDR2 SVGIG (reference sequence). Full variable domain (outside the CDR3, taken from reference TRBV30 and TRBJ1-3): SQTIHQWPATLVQPVGSPLSLECTVEGTSNPNLYWYRQAAGRGLQLLFYSVGIGQISSEVPQNLSASRPQDRQFILSSKKLLLSDSGFYLCAWSRDRGNTIYFGEGSWLTVV.

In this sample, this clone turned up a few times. CDR3 DNA: TGTGCCAGCAGTTCGAGGCCTGGCGAGACCCAGTACTTC. Protein: CASSSRPGETQYF. This rearrangement joins TRBV28 to TRBJ2-5; D is unresolved. The CDR3 sequence is 13 residues long. Germline V gene data show CDR1 as MDHEN and CDR2 as SYDVKM. V gave up 4 bases and J gave up 5 bases, with 11 bases separating them.

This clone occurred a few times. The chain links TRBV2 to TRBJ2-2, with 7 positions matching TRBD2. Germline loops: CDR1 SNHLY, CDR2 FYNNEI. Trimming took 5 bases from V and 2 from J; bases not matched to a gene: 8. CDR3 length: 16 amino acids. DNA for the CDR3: TGTGCCAGCAGTACGTGGGGGGGTACAAACACCGGGGAGCTGTTTTTT. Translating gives CASSTWGGTNTGELFF.

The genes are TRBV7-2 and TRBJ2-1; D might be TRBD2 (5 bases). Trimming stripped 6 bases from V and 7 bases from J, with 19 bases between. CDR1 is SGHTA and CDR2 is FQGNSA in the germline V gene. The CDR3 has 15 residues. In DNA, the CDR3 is TGTGCCAGCAGGGGAAGCGCTTCACCGGGGAATGAGCAGTTCTTC. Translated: CASRGSASPGNEQFF.

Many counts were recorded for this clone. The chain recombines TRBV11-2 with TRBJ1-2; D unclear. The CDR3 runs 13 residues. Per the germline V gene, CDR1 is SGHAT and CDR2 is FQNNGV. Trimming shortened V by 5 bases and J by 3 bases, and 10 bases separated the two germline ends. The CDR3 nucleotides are TGTGCCAGCAGCCCGTCAGAAGACTATGGCTACACCTTC. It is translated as CASSPSEDYGYTF.

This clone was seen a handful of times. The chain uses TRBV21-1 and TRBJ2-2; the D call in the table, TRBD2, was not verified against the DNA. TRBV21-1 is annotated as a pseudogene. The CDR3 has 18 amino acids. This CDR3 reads CASSKKLAGAGNTGELFF. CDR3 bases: TGTGCCAGCAGCAAAAAACTAGCGGGAGCCGGGAACACCGGGGAGCTGTTTTTT.

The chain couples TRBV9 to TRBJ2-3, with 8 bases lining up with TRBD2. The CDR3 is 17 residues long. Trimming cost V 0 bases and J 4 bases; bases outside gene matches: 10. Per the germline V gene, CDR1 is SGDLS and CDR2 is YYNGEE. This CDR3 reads CASSVVPAGGGADTQYF. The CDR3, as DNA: TGTGCCAGCAGCGTAGTGCCGGCGGGAGGAGGGGCAGATACGCAGTATTTT.

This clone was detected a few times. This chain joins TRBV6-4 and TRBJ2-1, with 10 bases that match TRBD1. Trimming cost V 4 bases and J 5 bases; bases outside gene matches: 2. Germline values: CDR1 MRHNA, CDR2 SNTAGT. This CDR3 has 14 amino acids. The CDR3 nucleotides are TGTGCCAGCAGTGTGGACAGGGGGGACAATGAGCAGTTCTTC. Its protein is CASSVDRGDNEQFF.

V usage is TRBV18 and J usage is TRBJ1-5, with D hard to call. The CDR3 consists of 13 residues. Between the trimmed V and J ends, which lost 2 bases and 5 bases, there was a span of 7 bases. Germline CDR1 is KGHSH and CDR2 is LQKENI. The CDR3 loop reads CASSPMRDQPQHF. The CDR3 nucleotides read TGTGCCAGCTCACCAATGCGCGATCAGCCCCAGCATTTT.

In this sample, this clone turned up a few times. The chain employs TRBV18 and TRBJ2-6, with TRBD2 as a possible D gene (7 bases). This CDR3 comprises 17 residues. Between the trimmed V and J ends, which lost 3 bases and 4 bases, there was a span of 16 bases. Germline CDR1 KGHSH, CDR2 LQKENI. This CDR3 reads CASSPFGGAKGANVLTF. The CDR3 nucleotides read TGTGCCAGCTCACCTTTTGGGGGGGCGAAAGGGGCCAACGTCCTGACTTTC. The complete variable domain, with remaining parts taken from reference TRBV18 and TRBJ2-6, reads NAGVMQNPRHLVRRRGQEARLRCSPMKGHSHVYWYRQLPEEGLKFMVYLQKENIIDESGMPKERFSAEFPKEGPSILRIQQVVRGDSAAYFCASSPFGGAKGANVLTFGAGSRLTVL.

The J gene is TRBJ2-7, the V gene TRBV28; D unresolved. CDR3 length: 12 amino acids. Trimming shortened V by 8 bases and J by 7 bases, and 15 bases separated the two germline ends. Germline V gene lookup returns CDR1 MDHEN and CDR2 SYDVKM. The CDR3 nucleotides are TGTGCCAGCTCGGAGCAACACGGGGAGCAGTACTTC. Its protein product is CASSEQHGEQYF.

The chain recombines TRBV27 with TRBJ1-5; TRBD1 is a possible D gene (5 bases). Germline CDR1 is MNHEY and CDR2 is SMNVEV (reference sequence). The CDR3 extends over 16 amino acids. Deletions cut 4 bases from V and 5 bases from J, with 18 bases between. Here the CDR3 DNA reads TGTGCCAGCAGTTCCGCCGGGACCCTAAGGGATCAGCCCCAGCATTTT. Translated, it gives CASSSAGTLRDQPQHF.